These 12 T cell receptor beta chains were all obtained from the same sample, sequenced in a study of early T cells in non-severe SARS-CoV-2 infection. TCRdb itself ran the 5' RACE reads through MiXCR, one entry per CDR3 protein. The profile covers tens of thousands of distinct CDR3 sequences, with 9% to 15% appearing a single time and 6.5% taken by the ten largest. Sequencing was carried out using whole blood. The receptors shown here come from an adult who was a healthcare worker with PCR-confirmed SARS-CoV-2 infection or an uninfected control (not recorded which).

This clonotype was seen many times. The V call is TRBV6-2 or TRBV6-3, the J call TRBJ2-5; D unclear. The V end was cut by 2 bases, the J end by 0 bases, with 4 bases between. This CDR3 has 13 amino acids. The germline CDR1 and CDR2 sequences are MNHEY and SVGEGT. CDR3 in amino acids: CASSYVNQETQYF. In DNA form, the CDR3 reads TGTGCCAGCAGTTACGTAAACCAAGAGACCCAGTACTTC.

The chain has TRBV20-1 and TRBJ2-2, with 9 bases matching TRBD1. Germline CDR1 is DFQATT and CDR2 is SNEGSKA (reference sequence). The CDR3 runs to 14 residues. With 6 bases clipped from V and 5 bases from J, the junction kept 7 bases outside the gene matches. Here the CDR3 DNA reads TGCAGTGCCAACAGGGGGCGATCGACCGGGGAGCTGTTTTTT. This gives the protein CSANRGRSTGELFF.

CDR3 sequence: CSARAKNTGELFF. CDR3 sequence (DNA): TGCAGTGCTAGAGCAAAGAACACCGGGGAGCTGTTTTTT. This sequence joins TRBV20-1 and TRBJ2-2; D not resolved. Trimming left V 1 base short and J 1 base short, with 4 bases between. Germline CDR1 DFQATT, CDR2 SNEGSKA (reference sequence). The CDR3 spans 13 residues.

The table lists this clonotype with a few counts. The chain combines TRBV6-6 with TRBJ1-6; D is uncertain. V shed 0 bases and J shed 8 bases, with 8 bases lying between them. Germline loops: CDR1 MNHNY, CDR2 SVGAGI (reference sequence). The CDR3 has 14 residues. The CDR3 DNA sequence: TGTGCCAGCAGTTACTCGATCAAGGATTCACCCCTCCACTTT. Its protein product is CASSYSIKDSPLHF.

The chain carries TRBV19 and TRBJ2-1, with 10 bases matching TRBD2. Germline CDR1 reads LNHDA; CDR2 reads SQIVND (reference sequence). V shed 1 base and J 6 bases; nucleotides not matched to a gene: 3. The CDR3 sequence is 15 residues long. The CDR3 is CASSIASGSPNEQFF. CDR3 DNA sequence: TGTGCCAGTAGTATAGCTAGCGGGAGCCCCAATGAGCAGTTCTTC.

This clonotype was picked up many times. The DNA of the CDR3 is TGTGCCAGCAGTTACAACAGGGAGTCTGAAGCTTTCTTT. This translates into CASSYNRESEAFF. The V gene is TRBV6-5, the J gene TRBJ1-1; D may be TRBD1 (6 bases). Trimming cost V 2 bases and J 6 bases, with 10 bases left between them. The CDR3 is made up of 13 amino acids. CDR1 and CDR2 from the germline V gene are MNHEY and SVGAGI.

This clonotype has a handful of counts. V usage is TRBV27 and J usage is TRBJ2-7, with D perhaps TRBD1 or TRBD2 (5 bases each). The V end was cut by 8 bases, the J end by 3 bases, with 17 bases between. The CDR3 consists of 14 residues. Germline CDR1 reads MNHEY; CDR2 reads SMNVEV (reference sequence). CDR3 protein: CASQPAGALYEQYF. The DNA for the CDR3 is TGTGCCAGCCAACCCGCCGGGGCCCTCTACGAGCAGTACTTC.

This clonotype was observed a few times. CDR3 sequence: CASSVDAGALHEQFF. The CDR3 DNA is TGTGCCAGCAGCGTAGACGCGGGAGCGCTTCATGAGCAGTTCTTC. The V and J genes are TRBV9 and TRBJ2-1; 7 positions match TRBD2. The CDR3 contains 15 residues. V lost 0 bases to trimming and J lost 8 bases; unmatched junction nucleotides: 8. Germline V gene lookup returns CDR1 SGDLS and CDR2 YYNGEE.

This clonotype was detected a few times. The chain combines TRBV12-3 or TRBV12-4 with TRBJ1-4; a weak D match, TRBD1 (5 bases). The length of the CDR3 is 14 residues. V was cut by 6 bases and J by 8 bases, with 16 bases left in between. CDR3 amino acids: CASSSSGLLEKLFF. The CDR3 DNA is TGTGCCAGCAGCTCGTCGGGGCTTCTCGAAAAACTGTTTTTT.

The chain has TRBV7-2 and TRBJ2-1; the D is unclear. The germline V gene has CDR1 SGHTA and CDR2 FQGNSA. The germline V and J ends were trimmed by 5 bases and 3 bases, with 2 bases remaining between them. The CDR3 spans 11 residues. The CDR3 DNA follows: TGTGCCAGCAGCGTCTACAATGAGCAGTTCTTC. It yields the protein CASSVYNEQFF.

The chain couples TRBV24-1 to TRBJ2-1, with D unresolved. Trimming left V 2 bases short and J 3 bases short, with 7 bases between. Germline V CDR1 and CDR2: KGHDR, SFDVKD. This CDR3 spans 14 amino acids. CDR3 in DNA: TGTGCCACCAGTGATTGGGGTTTCTACAATGAGCAGTTCTTC. Protein: CATSDWGFYNEQFF.

This clonotype was observed at least ten times. The genes are TRBV7-9 and TRBJ1-5; D might be TRBD1 (5 bases). CDR1 SEHNR and CDR2 FQNEAQ come from the germline V gene (reference sequence). The CDR3 is 16 amino acids. The germline V and J ends were trimmed by 5 bases and 1 base, with 15 bases remaining between them. In DNA form, the CDR3 reads TGTGCCAGCAGCGAATGGGACGGGGTAAGCAATCAGCCCCAGCATTTT. It codes for CASSEWDGVSNQPQHF.